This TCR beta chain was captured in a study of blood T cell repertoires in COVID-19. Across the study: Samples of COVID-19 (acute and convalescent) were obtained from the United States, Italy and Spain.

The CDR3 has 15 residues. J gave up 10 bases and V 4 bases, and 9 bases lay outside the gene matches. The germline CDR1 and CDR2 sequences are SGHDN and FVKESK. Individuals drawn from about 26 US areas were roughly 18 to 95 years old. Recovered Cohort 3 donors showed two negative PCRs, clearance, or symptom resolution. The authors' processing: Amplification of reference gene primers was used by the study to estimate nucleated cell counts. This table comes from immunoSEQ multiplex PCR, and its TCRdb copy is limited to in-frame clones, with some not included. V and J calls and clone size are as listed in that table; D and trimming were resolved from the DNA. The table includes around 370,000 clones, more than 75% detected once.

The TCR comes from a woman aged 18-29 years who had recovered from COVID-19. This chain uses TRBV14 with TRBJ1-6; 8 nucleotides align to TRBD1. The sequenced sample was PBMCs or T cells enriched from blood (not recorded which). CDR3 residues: CASSRYLGQGSPLHF. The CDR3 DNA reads TGTGCCAGCAGCCGGTACCTCGGACAGGGCTCACCCCTCCACTTT.